Ten or more counts support the clone carrying this TCR beta chain. The target antigen is unknown. Using its own MiXCR run on the reads, TCRdb lists one record per CDR3 protein. Here the sample spans approximately 730,000 distinct CDR3 sequences, roughly 29% being singletons. The data originate from a study of T cell repertoires in cytomegalovirus infection. Study information: CMV epitopes, recently identified HLA-C-restricted and well-studied HLA-B-restricted, were used. Findings and caveats of the study: The ex vivo response showed dominance by HLA-C-restricted CMV-specific TCR beta clonotypes.

This receptor was taken from a human donor in good health (CMV status not recorded). Some clones in this sample may be carry-over from other donors' samples. This specimen consisted of cultured CD8+ T cells from PBMCs, obtained from culture after CMV antigen stimulation.

CDR3 region: CASSDPRGWQTQYF. DNA of the CDR3: TGTGCCAGCAGCGATCCTCGAGGGTGGCAGACCCAGTACTTC. J is TRBJ2-5 and V is TRBV7-2, with D tentatively TRBD2 (5 bases). The V end was cut by 5 bases, the J end by 6 bases, with 16 bases between. CDR3 length: 14 residues. Per the germline V gene, CDR1 is SGHTA and CDR2 is FQGNSA.